This T cell receptor (beta chain) was observed in a study of T cells after posttransplantation cyclophosphamide. The protocol was immunoSEQ multiplex PCR, while the TCRdb copy is restricted to in-frame clones and leaves out a portion. Sampling found tens of thousands of clones, none seen once. This CDR3 region has 14 residues. Trimming removed 6 bases from V and 0 bases from J, with 12 bases in between. Germline V gene sequence: CDR1 LNHDA, CDR2 SQIVND (reference sequence). This clone was found many times. The specimen sequenced was PBMCs. This TCR derives from a woman aged 55 to 70 in good health, CMV-negative, and a related stem cell transplant donor. The chain is built from TRBV19 and TRBJ2-7; D might be TRBD2 (6 bases). The CDR3 loop is CASRGSGSSYEQYV. CDR3 in DNA: TGTGCCAGTAGAGGTAGCGGTAGCTCCTACGAGCAGTACGTC.